This TCR beta chain was sequenced for a study of T cell changes during pregnancy in multiple sclerosis. This CDR3 has 14 residues. The V and J ends lost 5 bases and 7 bases, in that order; junction bases with no gene match: 8. The germline V gene has CDR1 SGHNT and CDR2 YENEEA. Assay: immunoSEQ multiplex PCR; the TCRdb copy retains only in-frame clones and omits some. This table holds roughly 99,000 clones, 85% to 95% found once. The sequence derives from a female donor in good health, enrolled as a control in a pregnancy study. This chain links TRBV11-3 with TRBJ1-3; 7 nucleotides agree with TRBD1. Sequences were derived from peripheral blood, sampled in the third trimester of pregnancy. The CDR3 here is CASSRFGRGNTIYF. The CDR3 coding sequence is TGTGCCAGCAGCAGATTTGGCAGGGGGAACACCATATATTTT.